This T cell receptor (beta chain) comes out of a study of blood T cell repertoires in COVID-19. The CDR3 is made up of 16 amino acids. The V segment lost 0 bases and the J segment 3 bases; nucleotides outside the gene matches: 3. Germline V lookup: CDR1 KGHSH, CDR2 LQKENI. The table came from immunoSEQ multiplex PCR; TCRdb's copy has only in-frame clones and leaves some out. The top ten clones hold roughly 1.2% of a sample with approximately 400,000 clones, more than 75% of them seen once. Participants spanned ages about 18 to 100 years and resided in about two dozen US areas. The source is a young woman who had recovered from COVID-19. The chain employs TRBV18 and TRBJ1-3, with 9 nucleotides matching TRBD1. The source material was PBMCs or T cells enriched from blood (not recorded which). The CDR3 coding sequence is TGTGCCAGCTCACCACCGGGACAGGGTGGTGGAAACACCATATATTTT. Its protein is CASSPPGQGGGNTIYF.